The present entry profiles one T cell receptor (beta chain) with its context. Its recognized antigen is unknown. No qualities accompany the bases; no much larger clone lies one base away. The CDR3 has 14 amino acids, counting the end cysteine and phenylalanine. Of all the DNA, just the CDR3 is kept, 42 bases in frame from base 1. Taken from the germline V gene (reference sequence), the CDR1 and CDR2 loops are DFQATT and SNEGSKA. Trimming at the junction amounts to 3 bases on V and 3 bases on J, and the germline ends lie 12 bases apart. The data belong to a study of response to subunit inactivated influenza vaccine (dated by TCRdb to between 2018 and 2020). Turning to the overall study: Deep quantitative profiling of the T cell receptor repertoire was used in the study to follow responses to a trivalent subunit inactivated influenza vaccine. Beyond this particular receptor, the publication reports: According to the authors, only a limited number of new T cells may be recruited by each seasonal influenza vaccination.

Libraries were made using RT-PCR. Reads for this sample came from an Illumina HiSeq 2500. In-frame beta chains were kept once TCRdb had trimmed the public reads at Q25 with fastp and called clones with MiXCR. Every entry covers one CDR3 protein and lists the most common genes and DNA from its rows. This sample comprises 490,000 or so distinct CDR3 sequences, 7.5% to 8.5% of them detected only once. 10% to 15% of the sample goes to the ten largest clones. The sample consisted of PBMCs from blood, taken around 25 months after vaccination. The receptor comes from a man in his fifties or sixties who received an inactivated influenza vaccine. Donor details come from another sample of the same person, matched by shared clones. The V and J segments used are TRBV20-1 and TRBJ2-1, and perhaps TRBD1 as D gene, on 5 matching bases. The CDR3 corresponds to CSARPRDSYNEQFF. Here is the DNA: TGCAGTGCTAGGCCCCGAGACAGCTACAATGAGCAGTTCTTC.